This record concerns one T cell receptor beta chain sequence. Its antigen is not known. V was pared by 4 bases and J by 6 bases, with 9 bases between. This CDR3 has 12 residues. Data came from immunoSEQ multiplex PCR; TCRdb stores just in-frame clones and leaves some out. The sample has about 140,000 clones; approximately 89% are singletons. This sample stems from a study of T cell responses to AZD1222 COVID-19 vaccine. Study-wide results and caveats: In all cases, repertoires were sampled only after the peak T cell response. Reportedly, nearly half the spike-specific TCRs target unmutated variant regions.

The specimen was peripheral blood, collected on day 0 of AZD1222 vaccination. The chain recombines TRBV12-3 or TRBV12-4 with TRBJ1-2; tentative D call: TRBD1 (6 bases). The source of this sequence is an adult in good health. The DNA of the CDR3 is TGTGCCAGCAGTTGGGGGCGAAATGGCTACACCTTC. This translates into CASSWGRNGYTF.